A single sample gave rise to the 23 T cell receptor beta chains below, sequenced in a study of Tregs in tolerant kidney transplant recipients. Produced via immunoSEQ multiplex PCR; TCRdb's table is partial and in-frame only. The repertoire holds 15,000 to 20,000 clones, with roughly four fifths as singletons. Sequenced material: Tregs from blood. The origin of the receptors is a human donor in good health.

The V and J genes are TRBV25-1 and TRBJ2-5; D may be TRBD2 (6 bases). CDR1 is MGHDK and CDR2 is SYGVNS in the germline V gene. V gave up 8 bases and J gave up 4 bases, with 17 bases separating them. This CDR3 is 14 amino acids long. The CDR3 protein is CASSIRDSRETQYF. The DNA for the CDR3 is TGTGCCAGCTCTATCCGGGACTCGCGAGAGACCCAGTACTTC.

Only a few counts were recorded for this clone. The V and J genes are TRBV4-2 and TRBJ2-4; unclear D gene. Trimming cost V 1 base and J 4 bases, with 8 bases left between them. CDR1 and CDR2 (germline): LGHNA, YNFKEQ. The CDR3 contains 14 residues. The CDR3 DNA reads TGTGCCAGCAGCCAAGGAATGTTTAAAAACATTCAGTACTTC. Protein product: CASSQGMFKNIQYF.

This sequence joins TRBV18 and TRBJ1-1; no clear D gene. CDR1 KGHSH and CDR2 LQKENI come from the germline V gene. This CDR3 has 14 residues. The V and J ends lost 1 base and 3 bases respectively, with 9 bases between them. Here the CDR3 DNA reads TGTGCCAGCTCACCACGCGGGAGACACACTGAAGCTTTCTTT. Translating it yields CASSPRGRHTEAFF.

This clone was detected only once. This chain uses TRBV18 with TRBJ2-3; 13 bases are a match to TRBD2. This CDR3 has 17 residues. CDR1 KGHSH and CDR2 LQKENI come from the germline V gene. Germline trimming cut 1 base from V and 3 bases from J; bases unmatched to any gene: 4. The CDR3 spells CASSPQLAGGPTDTQYF. The CDR3 coding sequence is TGTGCCAGCTCACCACAACTAGCGGGGGGGCCGACAGATACGCAGTATTTT.

The chain uses TRBV7-9 and TRBJ2-5; D not resolved. Germline CDR1 SEHNR, CDR2 FQNEAQ (reference sequence). Trimming stripped 2 bases from V and 5 bases from J, with 6 bases between. The CDR3 length is 12 residues. CDR3 DNA: TGTGCCAGCAGCTTAATCGCGGAGACCCAGTACTTC. This sequence encodes CASSLIAETQYF.

This chain connects TRBV29-1 to TRBJ2-7; 7 positions agree with TRBD1. CDR3 size: 12 residues. Trimming took 3 bases from V and 3 from J; bases not matched to a gene: 2. The germline V gene has CDR1 SQVTM and CDR2 ANQGSEA. In DNA form, the CDR3 reads TGCAGCGTTGAGGCAGGGGGCTACGAGCAGTACTTC. Residues: CSVEAGGYEQYF.

The chain carries TRBV19 and TRBJ2-3; the D gene is possibly TRBD2 (5 bases). V lost 3 bases and J lost 0, with 10 bases in between. The CDR3 sequence is 15 residues long. From germline, CDR1 is LNHDA and CDR2 SQIVND (reference sequence). The DNA for the CDR3 is TGTGCCAGTAGTATCCAGAGCGGTAGCACAGATACGCAGTATTTT. This sequence encodes CASSIQSGSTDTQYF.

The rearrangement uses TRBV6-6 and TRBJ2-7; no reliable D call. This CDR3 spans 15 amino acids. CDR1 and CDR2 (germline): MNHNY, SVGAGI (reference sequence). The V end was cut by 0 bases, the J end by 7 bases, with 16 bases between. CDR3 sequence reads: CASSYSVQALREQYF. Here the CDR3 DNA reads TGTGCCAGCAGTTACTCGGTTCAAGCGCTGAGGGAGCAGTACTTC.

The CDR3 DNA reads as TGTGCTAGTGGTTTGGTACTCGGCAGGGGACTTGGGCTAAGCTCTGGAAACACCATATATTTT. Its protein product is CASGLVLGRGLGLSSGNTIYF. The chain employs TRBV12-5 and TRBJ1-3, with D tentatively TRBD1 (6 bases). V lost 0 bases to trimming and J lost 0 bases, with 24 bases between them. Germline V gene lookup returns CDR1 LGHNT and CDR2 FRNRAP. The CDR3 covers 21 residues.

V gene TRBV7-2 combines with J gene TRBJ1-1; 10 bases map to TRBD1. The CDR3 is 16 amino acids. The germline V gene encodes CDR1 SGHTA and CDR2 FQGNSA. V trimming: 5 bases; J trimming: 4 bases; junction bases outside the gene matches: 10. Here the CDR3 DNA reads TGTGCCAGCAGCACCCGACAGGGGGCCAAGGGCACTGAAGCTTTCTTT. Amino acids: CASSTRQGAKGTEAFF. Full variable domain (remainder filled in from reference TRBV7-2 and TRBJ1-1): GAGVSQSPSNKVTEKGKDVELRCDPISGHTALYWYRQSLGQGLEFLIYFQGNSAPDKSGLPSDRFSAERTGGSVSTLTIQRTQQEDSAVYLCASSTRQGAKGTEAFFGQGTRLTVV.

V is TRBV18 and J is TRBJ2-7, with 7 positions matching TRBD2. The V gene's germline CDR1 is KGHSH and CDR2 LQKENI. This CDR3 comprises 15 residues. The junction had 8 bases not matched to a gene; V was cut back by 3 bases and J by 3 bases. The CDR3 DNA reads TGTGCCAGCTCACCGGGACTAACAAAGAACTACGAGCAGTACTTC. It codes for CASSPGLTKNYEQYF.

The chain couples TRBV5-1 to TRBJ2-3, with D unclear. V lost 0 bases to trimming and J lost 6 bases, with 11 bases between them. Germline V gene data show CDR1 as SGHRS and CDR2 as YFSETQ. The CDR3 runs to 14 residues. CDR3 sequence (DNA): TGCGCCAGCAGCTTGGGACAAACCGACGATACGCAGTATTTT. It yields the protein CASSLGQTDDTQYF. The full variable domain, its missing parts supplied by reference TRBV5-1 and TRBJ2-3, is KAGVTQTPRYLIKTRGQQVTLSCSPISGHRSVSWYQQTPGQGLQFLFEYFSETQRNKGNFPGRFSGRQFSNSRSEMNVSTLELGDSALYLCASSLGQTDDTQYFGPGTRLTVL.

This sequence joins TRBV4-1 and TRBJ2-2; 7 bases are a match to TRBD2. The ends lost 2 bases at V and 0 bases at J; junction bases unmatched: 6. Germline lookup yields CDR1 MGHRA and CDR2 YSYEKL. The CDR3 totals 17 residues. DNA of the CDR3: TGCGCCAGCAGCCAACCAACTAGCGCAGCGAACACCGGGGAGCTGTTTTTT. This encodes CASSQPTSAANTGELFF.

The chain links TRBV19 to TRBJ1-4; the D gene is possibly TRBD1 (5 bases). Germline CDR1 LNHDA, CDR2 SQIVND (reference sequence). V was shortened by 6 bases and J by 8 bases, with 16 bases between the two germline ends. CDR3 length: 14 residues. The CDR3 spells CASSRDVGDEKLFF. Here the CDR3 DNA reads TGTGCCAGTAGCCGGGACGTCGGGGACGAAAAACTGTTTTTT.

The chain combines TRBV7-9 with TRBJ2-1; D is undetermined. Trimming removed 2 bases at V and 9 bases at J, with 8 bases between. Looked up from germline, CDR1 is SEHNR and CDR2 is FQNEAQ (reference sequence). CDR3 size: 12 residues. CDR3 in amino acids: CASSLSFREQFF. The CDR3 nucleotides read TGTGCCAGCAGCTTAAGTTTCCGTGAGCAGTTCTTC.

The genes are TRBV27 and TRBJ1-1, with 7 bases aligning to TRBD1. CDR1 is MNHEY and CDR2 is SMNVEV in the germline V gene (reference sequence). Trimming cost V 9 bases and J 0 bases; bases outside gene matches: 13. The CDR3 contains 16 residues. The CDR3, as DNA: TGTGCCAGTCAGTCAGGGGGAACAGGGTTGAACACTGAAGCTTTCTTT. Its protein is CASQSGGTGLNTEAFF.

The rearrangement uses TRBV5-1 and TRBJ2-1; D is undetermined. This CDR3 comprises 15 residues. Deletions cut 0 bases from V and 1 base from J, with 8 bases between. Germline CDR1 SGHRS, CDR2 YFSETQ. The CDR3 sequence is CASSLAPASYNEQFF. CDR3 in DNA: TGCGCCAGCAGCTTGGCCCCCGCATCCTACAATGAGCAGTTCTTC. Using reference TRBV5-1 and TRBJ2-1 for the parts outside the CDR3, the full variable domain is KAGVTQTPRYLIKTRGQQVTLSCSPISGHRSVSWYQQTPGQGLQFLFEYFSETQRNKGNFPGRFSGRQFSNSRSEMNVSTLELGDSALYLCASSLAPASYNEQFFGPGTRLTVL.

This chain connects TRBV18 to TRBJ2-5; a possible D gene is TRBD2 (6 bases). The CDR3 runs 13 residues. CDR1 is KGHSH, CDR2 LQKENI, per germline. The germline V and J ends were trimmed by 0 bases and 4 bases, with 6 bases remaining between them. The CDR3 loop reads CASSPPGGETQYF. CDR3 nucleotide sequence: TGTGCCAGCTCACCACCGGGGGGAGAGACCCAGTACTTC.

Only one count was recorded for this clone. The V gene is TRBV9, the J gene TRBJ1-2, with TRBD1 matching 9 bases. The V and J ends lost 3 bases and 0 bases, in that order; junction bases with no gene match: 6. The CDR3 totals 16 residues. Per the germline V gene, CDR1 is SGDLS and CDR2 is YYNGEE. As DNA, the CDR3 is TGTGCCAGCAGCGGCGGACAGGGGTGGACTAACTATGGCTACACCTTC. This translates into CASSGGQGWTNYGYTF.

The rearrangement joins TRBV6-4 to TRBJ2-1; 9 bases map to TRBD2. The CDR3 runs 16 residues. The germline V gene has CDR1 MRHNA and CDR2 SNTAGT. Losses at the gene ends were 0 bases for V and 8 bases for J; bases not matched to a gene: 8. The CDR3 coding sequence is TGTGCCAGCAGTGACTCGGCGGGAGGGCCCTCGGATGAGCAGTTCTTC. It specifies CASSDSAGGPSDEQFF.

This sequence joins TRBV11-2 and TRBJ1-5; the D is unclear. From germline, CDR1 is SGHAT and CDR2 FQNNGV. The CDR3 runs to 15 residues. V was clipped by 0 bases and J by 3 bases, with 9 bases between them. The chain's CDR3 is CASSLDGSINQPQHF. In nucleotides, the CDR3 is TGTGCCAGCAGCTTAGACGGGTCGATCAATCAGCCCCAGCATTTT.

The chain recombines TRBV10-3 with TRBJ2-1, with D tentatively TRBD2 (6 bases). The CDR3 contains 16 residues. Germline CDR1 reads ENHRY; CDR2 reads SYGVKD. Trimming left V 4 bases short and J 6 bases short, with 19 bases between. The CDR3, as DNA: TGTGCCATCAGTGCAGTAGCGGAGGGCCTGAGCAATGAGCAGTTCTTC. It codes for CAISAVAEGLSNEQFF.

This clone is categorized as medium-sized. The genes are TRBV11-3 and TRBJ2-5, with TRBD1 identical over 10 bases. V was pared by 7 bases and J by 5 bases, with 7 bases of the junction left unmatched. Germline V gene lookup returns CDR1 SGHNT and CDR2 YENEEA. The CDR3 sequence is 14 residues long. This CDR3 is CASTIGTGEETQYF. Here the CDR3 DNA reads TGTGCCAGCACAATAGGGACAGGGGAGGAGACCCAGTACTTC.